The T cell receptor (beta chain) under discussion was sequenced for a study of T cell responses to AZD1222 COVID-19 vaccine. Study-level points and caveats: There were repertoire samples only from the period after the peak T cell response. Possibly, clonal diversity was underestimated; donors were largely white British and included more females. Targets within unmutated variant regions were reportedly found for nearly half of spike-specific TCRs.

Assay: immunoSEQ multiplex PCR; the TCRdb copy retains only in-frame clones and omits some. The top ten clones hold 12% of a sample with roughly 110,000 clones, more than 75% of them seen once. Notes on this clone: Antigen: not known.

This CDR3 region has 11 residues. Trimming removed 2 bases at V and 3 bases at J, with 4 bases between. Germline V CDR1 and CDR2: GTSNPN, SVGIG (reference sequence). This clonotype was sampled from an adult in good health. The V call is TRBV30, the J call TRBJ1-1; D is unresolved. The sequences come from peripheral blood, collected on day 0 of AZD1222 vaccination. CDR3 protein: CAWSRDTEAFF. The DNA of the CDR3 is TGTGCCTGGAGTAGGGACACTGAAGCTTTCTTT. Based on the CDR3 plus reference TRBV30 and TRBJ1-1, the full variable domain is SQTIHQWPATLVQPVGSPLSLECTVEGTSNPNLYWYRQAAGRGLQLLFYSVGIGQISSEVPQNLSASRPQDRQFILSSKKLLLSDSGFYLCAWSRDTEAFFGQGTRLTVV.